Sequencing of this TCR beta chain was carried out in a study of cytomegalovirus exposure and HLA in healthy donors. Trimming took 4 bases from V and 6 from J; bases not matched to a gene: 10. CDR3 length equals 16 residues. Germline-derived CDR1 and CDR2 are SEHNR and FQNEAQ (reference sequence). The study, taken as a whole, reports: Indistinguishable V segments, including TRBV6-2 and TRBV6-3, were excluded. 150 to 200 TCR beta chains were listed as cytomegalovirus-associated.

PCR primers comprised 60 Vbeta and 13 Jbeta primers. Method: immunoSEQ multiplex PCR; TCRdb's copy keeps in-frame clones and lacks some. The sample includes 70,000 to 80,000 clones, roughly four fifths of them seen just once. Comments on this clone: Its antigen remains unidentified.

The chain employs TRBV7-9 and TRBJ2-5; 11 bases match TRBD1. The clonotype comes from a man aged 18 to 29 in good health and CMV-seronegative. Material: PBMCs. CDR3 nucleotide sequence: TGTGCCAGCAGCTCACCGGACAGGGGGCTATCGAAGACCCAGTACTTC. Its protein product is CASSSPDRGLSKTQYF.